Sequencing of this TCR beta chain was carried out in a study of T cell responses to AZD1222 COVID-19 vaccine. Study-wide points: Repertoire samples came only from after the peak T cell response. Spike-wide vaccine-associated CD4 TCRs dominated at 160-218 and 743-854. Among AZD1222 vaccinees, only 5 to 7 were seropositive at baseline.

Clones were read by immunoSEQ multiplex PCR, and TCRdb kept only the in-frame ones, dropping some. The table includes 250,000 to 300,000 clones, approximately 94% detected once. Second-dose recipients at about 4 or about 12 weeks were treated as one pooled group. Unmatched junction bases numbered 5, after V lost 1 base and J lost 3 bases. This CDR3 contains 16 residues. CDR1 and CDR2 (germline): SGHRS, YFSETQ. In regard to this clone: What it binds is unknown.

This clonotype was sampled from an adult who received the AZD1222 COVID-19 vaccine. Here the sequenced sample was peripheral blood, taken 28 days after the second AZD1222 dose. V is TRBV5-1 and J is TRBJ2-4, with 9 positions matching TRBD2. DNA of the CDR3: TGCGCCAGCAGCTTGTTGGCTAGCGGGGTCAAAAACATTCAGTACTTC. Protein: CASSLLASGVKNIQYF.